The rows below give T cell receptor beta chains drawn from one sample of a study of T cells of healthy individuals. Each CDR3 protein is one row after TCRdb ran MiXCR on the 5' RACE reads. The profile shows about 60,000 distinct CDR3 sequences, about 17% of them singletons. The receptor source for this set is a human donor in good health. The CDR3 runs from the conserved cysteine through the conserved F or W. The order of the fields is D gene, J gene, clone size, V gene, CDR3 protein, CDR3 DNA. The D gene is left open where the match is weak. The size entry is marked missing in some rows and otherwise reads once, few, many or a size class.

d_gene: TRBD2; j_gene: TRBJ2-1; abundance: NA; v_gene: TRBV7-7; CDR3aa: CASSPGTSAYNEQFF; CDR3nt: TGTGCTAGCAGCCCAGGGACTAGCGCGTACAATGAGCAGTTCTTC
d_gene: TRBD2; j_gene: TRBJ2-1; abundance: NA; v_gene: TRBV12-3/TRBV12-4; CDR3aa: CASSRDYDNEQFF; CDR3nt: TGTGCCAGCAGTAGGGACTACGACAATGAGCAGTTCTTC
d_gene: TRBD2; j_gene: TRBJ2-2; abundance: medium-sized; v_gene: TRBV6-1; CDR3aa: CASSVLAAGELFF; CDR3nt: TGTGCCAGCAGTGTACTAGCGGCCGGGGAGCTGTTTTTT
d_gene: NA; j_gene: TRBJ2-1; abundance: few; v_gene: TRBV4-3; CDR3aa: CASSQERGNEQFF; CDR3nt: TGCGCCAGCAGCCAAGAGCGGGGAAATGAGCAGTTCTTC
d_gene: NA; j_gene: TRBJ1-5; abundance: many; v_gene: TRBV6-2/TRBV6-3; CDR3aa: CASSYLTPRGNQPQHF; CDR3nt: TGTGCCAGCAGTTACTTGACACCGAGGGGCAATCAGCCCCAGCATTTT
d_gene: NA; j_gene: TRBJ2-2; abundance: many; v_gene: TRBV24-1; CDR3aa: CATSDPGQFTGELFF; CDR3nt: TGTGCCACCAGTGATCCTGGACAGTTCACCGGGGAGCTGTTTTTT
d_gene: NA; j_gene: TRBJ1-1; abundance: NA; v_gene: TRBV20-1; CDR3aa: CSARDGVSWSAEAFF; CDR3nt: TGCAGTGCTAGAGATGGTGTATCATGGAGTGCTGAAGCTTTCTTT
d_gene: NA; j_gene: TRBJ2-7; abundance: many; v_gene: TRBV20-1; CDR3aa: CSARGGLSYEQYF; CDR3nt: TGCAGTGCCAGAGGAGGGCTTTCCTACGAGCAGTACTTC
d_gene: NA; j_gene: TRBJ2-3; abundance: few; v_gene: TRBV6-1; CDR3aa: CASSEVGGTTDTQYF; CDR3nt: TGTGCCAGCAGTGAAGTCGGGGGAACCACAGATACGCAGTATTTT
d_gene: TRBD1; j_gene: TRBJ2-7; abundance: few; v_gene: TRBV5-1; CDR3aa: CASRRMTGGLYEQYF; CDR3nt: TGCGCCAGCAGAAGGATGACAGGGGGCTTGTACGAGCAGTACTTC
d_gene: TRBD2; j_gene: TRBJ2-3; abundance: many; v_gene: TRBV6-1; CDR3aa: CASSELAGGPDTQYF; CDR3nt: TGTGCCAGCAGTGAACTAGCGGGAGGGCCAGATACGCAGTATTTT
d_gene: NA; j_gene: TRBJ1-1; abundance: NA; v_gene: TRBV4-3; CDR3aa: CASSQDLVSRVNTEAFF; CDR3nt: TGCGCCAGCAGCCAAGATCTGGTTTCCAGGGTGAACACTGAAGCTTTCTTT
d_gene: NA; j_gene: TRBJ2-2; abundance: NA; v_gene: TRBV5-1; CDR3aa: CASSLSVGAAGELFF; CDR3nt: TGCGCCAGCAGCTTGTCTGTGGGCGCAGCCGGGGAGCTGTTTTTT
d_gene: NA; j_gene: TRBJ1-5; abundance: many; v_gene: TRBV28; CDR3aa: CASSGVDQPQHF; CDR3nt: TGTGCCAGCAGTGGGGTGGATCAGCCCCAGCATTTT
d_gene: TRBD2; j_gene: TRBJ2-3; abundance: NA; v_gene: TRBV7-2; CDR3aa: CASTRPISGGHGLPDTQYF; CDR3nt: TGTGCCAGCACCCGGCCGATTAGCGGGGGGCACGGGCTACCGGATACGCAGTATTTT
d_gene: TRBD1; j_gene: TRBJ2-3; abundance: NA; v_gene: TRBV10-3; CDR3aa: CAISEGTGASTDTQYF; CDR3nt: TGTGCCATCAGTGAAGGGACAGGGGCTAGCACAGATACGCAGTATTTT
d_gene: NA; j_gene: TRBJ1-6; abundance: many; v_gene: TRBV29-1; CDR3aa: CSVDRQGSDSPLHF; CDR3nt: TGCAGCGTTGATAGGCAAGGGTCTGATTCACCCCTCCACTTT
d_gene: NA; j_gene: TRBJ2-5; abundance: many; v_gene: TRBV12-5; CDR3aa: CASGRSGAQETQYF; CDR3nt: TGTGCTAGTGGACGTTCAGGGGCCCAAGAGACCCAGTACTTC
d_gene: TRBD1; j_gene: TRBJ2-1; abundance: NA; v_gene: TRBV3-1; CDR3aa: CASSGGQAYNEQFF; CDR3nt: TGTGCCAGCAGCGGGGGACAGGCCTACAATGAGCAGTTCTTC
d_gene: NA; j_gene: TRBJ1-5; abundance: many; v_gene: TRBV20-1; CDR3aa: CSASFSGDQPQHF; CDR3nt: TGCAGTGCTAGTTTTTCCGGAGACCAGCCCCAGCATTTT
d_gene: TRBD1; j_gene: TRBJ1-5; abundance: many; v_gene: TRBV15; CDR3aa: CATREDRGPVQPQHF; CDR3nt: TGTGCCACCAGAGAGGACAGGGGGCCGGTTCAGCCCCAGCATTTT
d_gene: NA; j_gene: TRBJ2-5; abundance: few; v_gene: TRBV9; CDR3aa: CASSVAFGETQYF; CDR3nt: TGTGCCAGCAGCGTAGCGTTCGGAGAGACCCAGTACTTC
d_gene: NA; j_gene: TRBJ2-7; abundance: NA; v_gene: TRBV5-1; CDR3aa: CASSFRGRGSYEQYF; CDR3nt: TGCGCCAGCAGCTTCCGGGGGCGGGGGAGCTACGAGCAGTACTTC
d_gene: NA; j_gene: TRBJ1-5; abundance: NA; v_gene: TRBV6-1; CDR3aa: CASSEFIEYSNQPQHF; CDR3nt: TGTGCCAGCAGTGAATTTATAGAATATAGCAATCAGCCCCAGCATTTT
d_gene: NA; j_gene: TRBJ2-3; abundance: NA; v_gene: TRBV4-3; CDR3aa: CASSQDRLVPDTQYF; CDR3nt: TGCGCCAGCAGCCAAGATAGGCTAGTTCCCGATACGCAGTATTTT
d_gene: TRBD1; j_gene: TRBJ2-4; abundance: NA; v_gene: TRBV4-3; CDR3aa: CASSQDVELDRGQRNIQYF; CDR3nt: TGCGCCAGCAGCCAAGACGTGGAATTGGACAGGGGGCAGAGAAACATTCAGTACTTC